What follows describes a single TCR beta chain. Its matching antigen is unknown. No infections or other immune events were documented during collection. The CDR3 extends over 12 amino acids. V lost 6 bases and J 0 bases, leaving 5 bases between the germline ends. CDR1 and CDR2 (germline): MNHNY, SVGAGI (reference sequence). The data derive from a study of identifying expanded T cells in peripheral blood. The study's findings and limits: About 1.3 clones differed between technical replicates, versus approximately 17 and 20 over time. Variance in clone template counts between approximately 2-week samples significantly increased with total template count across all healthy donors.

Measured with immunoSEQ multiplex PCR; TCRdb has only the in-frame clones, and not every one. The data show some 96,000 clones, over 70% seen once. The receptor was isolated from a person between 18 and 75 years old in good health. Sequencing used blood. V is TRBV6-6 and J is TRBJ1-1; D gene unclear. In nucleotides, the CDR3 is TGTGCCAGCAGCTTAGTGAACACTGAAGCTTTCTTT. This gives the protein CASSLVNTEAFF.